This entry lists 14 T cell receptor beta chains sequenced from one sample in a study of blood T cell repertoires in COVID-19. Sequencing used immunoSEQ multiplex PCR; TCRdb keeps in-frame clones, though not all of them. The profile shows 150,000 to 200,000 clones, roughly 83% of them singletons. Sequencing used PBMCs or T cells enriched from blood (not recorded which). The receptors stem from a woman aged 55-69 years who had recovered from COVID-19.

This chain connects TRBV5-6 to TRBJ2-2, with D possibly matching TRBD2 (5 bases). This CDR3 has 14 amino acids. V lost 0 bases and J 4 bases, leaving 7 bases between the germline ends. CDR1 and CDR2 (germline): SGHDT, YYEEEE. CDR3 nucleotide sequence: TGTGCCAGCAGCTTGGGGGGAGTCACCGGGGAGCTGTTTTTT. Translated, it gives CASSLGGVTGELFF.

J is TRBJ1-3 and V is TRBV9; the match to TRBD1 covers 8 bases. The CDR3 extends over 15 amino acids. Unmatched junction bases numbered 6, after V lost 4 bases and J lost 3 bases. The germline gives CDR1 SGDLS, CDR2 YYNGEE. DNA of the CDR3: TGTGCCAGCAGCCCGACAGGGGTTGGTGGAAACACCATATATTTT. Protein: CASSPTGVGGNTIYF.

The J gene is TRBJ1-1, the V gene TRBV19, with a weak D call TRBD1 (5 bases). With 1 base removed from V and 7 bases from J, the gap between germline ends came to 13 bases. From germline, CDR1 is LNHDA and CDR2 SQIVND (reference sequence). This CDR3 region has 14 residues. The CDR3 coding sequence is TGTGCCAGTAGTATAGGTTCAGGGACTGATGAAGCTTTCTTT. Translating gives CASSIGSGTDEAFF.

The chain uses TRBV28 and TRBJ1-5; D possibly corresponds to TRBD1 (6 bases). CDR1 is MDHEN and CDR2 is SYDVKM in the germline V gene. V lost 6 bases, J lost 3 bases, and 18 bases lay in between. CDR3 length: 16 amino acids. In nucleotides, the CDR3 is TGTGCCAGCAGGCTTATCACCAGGGGTGACAATCAGCCCCAGCATTTT. Residues: CASRLITRGDNQPQHF.

The rearrangement uses TRBV19 and TRBJ2-7, with TRBD2 matching 9 bases. Looked up from germline, CDR1 is LNHDA and CDR2 is SQIVND (reference sequence). This CDR3 comprises 15 residues. The ends lost 5 bases at V and 0 bases at J; junction bases unmatched: 5. For the CDR3, the DNA is TGTGCCAGTAGTGTCGTAGCGGGGGCCTCCTACGAGCAGTACTTC. It translates to CASSVVAGASYEQYF.

The chain employs TRBV5-1 and TRBJ1-5, with 9 bases fitting TRBD1. The CDR3 contains 16 residues. After removal of 4 bases from V and 3 bases from J, the junction contained 8 bases not matched to a gene. Germline CDR1 reads SGHRS; CDR2 reads YFSETQ. CDR3 sequence: CASSEGTGIYNQPQHF. Written as DNA, the CDR3 is TGCGCCAGCAGCGAGGGGACAGGGATATACAATCAGCCCCAGCATTTT.

Concerning this clone itself: A read error may account for a junction end that differs from germline. The genes are TRBV6-5 and TRBJ2-1; 10 bases agree with TRBD2. The CDR3 loop spans 16 amino acids. In germline, CDR1 is MNHEY, CDR2 SVGAGI. Here the CDR3 DNA reads TGTGCCAGCAGATACTCACCGACTAGCGGGTACAATGAGCAGTTCTTC. As protein: CASRYSPTSGYNEQFF.

The chain employs TRBV2 and TRBJ2-3; 7 nucleotides agree with TRBD2. The CDR3 consists of 14 residues. V lost 8 bases to trimming and J lost 2 bases; unmatched junction nucleotides: 7. Looked up from germline, CDR1 is SNHLY and CDR2 is FYNNEI. CDR3 residues: CASGDGRFTDTQYF. The CDR3 DNA follows: TGTGCCAGCGGGGACGGGAGGTTCACAGATACGCAGTATTTT.

This clone was observed once. This chain connects TRBV5-8 to TRBJ2-5, with TRBD2 as a possible D gene (6 bases). The CDR3 consists of 11 residues. V was clipped by 5 bases and J by 9 bases, with 11 bases between them. Germline V gene data show CDR1 as SGHTS and CDR2 as YDEGEE. CDR3 sequence: CASRLRGPQYF. CDR3 bases: TGTGCCAGCAGGTTGCGGGGTCCCCAGTACTTC.

Only a few counts were recorded for this clone. This chain uses TRBV5-5 with TRBJ1-2; no clear D. This CDR3 has 15 amino acids. Trimming took 0 bases from V and 5 from J, leaving 14 bases between them. In germline, CDR1 is SGHKS, CDR2 YYEKEE (reference sequence). The CDR3 coding sequence is TGTGCCAGCAGCTTGGATGTCAGCGCCAGATATGGCTACACCTTC. Protein product: CASSLDVSARYGYTF.

The chain uses TRBV28 and TRBJ1-2, with TRBD1 matching over 12 bases. Trimming took 4 bases from V and 2 from J; bases not matched to a gene: 5. CDR1 is MDHEN, CDR2 SYDVKM, per germline. The CDR3 length is 16 residues. The CDR3 DNA follows: TGTGCCAGCAGTTCCGGGACAGGGGGCAAAAACTATGGCTACACCTTC. This gives the protein CASSSGTGGKNYGYTF.

This clone was counted once. The chain uses TRBV20-1 and TRBJ2-7; tentatively, D is TRBD2 (6 bases). Germline assignment: CDR1 DFQATT and CDR2 SNEGSKA (reference sequence). The ends were cut back, 3 bases at V and 4 bases at J, with 25 bases in the middle. This CDR3 comprises 17 residues. In DNA form, the CDR3 reads TGCAGTGCTAGTAGTCTACGTCGGACTGGGAGGCAATACGAGCAGTACTTC. It encodes CSASSLRRTGRQYEQYF.

The V and J genes are TRBV2 and TRBJ1-2, with TRBD1 as a possible D gene (5 bases). Germline values: CDR1 SNHLY, CDR2 FYNNEI. The CDR3 consists of 14 residues. Trimming pared 3 bases from V and 4 bases from J, leaving 12 bases between. This CDR3 is CASSEMDTSYGYTF. The CDR3 DNA reads TGTGCCAGCAGTGAGATGGACACATCCTATGGCTACACCTTC. The full variable domain, its missing parts supplied by reference TRBV2 and TRBJ1-2, is EPEVTQTPSHQVTQMGQEVILRCVPISNHLYFYWYRQILGQKVEFLVSFYNNEISEKSEIFDDQFSVERPDGSNFTLKIRSTKLEDSAMYFCASSEMDTSYGYTFGSGTRLTVV.

The chain carries TRBV6-4 and TRBJ1-4, with D possibly being TRBD1 (6 bases). Germline CDR1 MRHNA, CDR2 SNTAGT. V shed 3 bases and J shed 10 bases, with 18 bases lying between them. This CDR3 contains 15 residues. CDR3: CASSEYGRGTGKLFF. The CDR3 coding sequence is TGTGCCAGCAGTGAGTACGGCAGGGGCACTGGAAAACTGTTTTTT.